Following are 21 T cell receptor beta chains from one sample sequenced in a study of T-cell memory formation after mild COVID-19 (dated by TCRdb to about 2021). The receptor library was made with 5' RACE. The run used an Illumina NovaSeq 6000. TCRdb ran its own pipeline on the public reads, namely fastp trimming at Q25 and MiXCR clone calling, and kept in-frame beta chains. Here each entry gathers all rows of one CDR3 protein and keeps the most common genes and DNA. The sample table contains around 340,000 distinct CDR3 sequences; only one count was recorded for about 15% of them. The ten largest make up less than 25% of the sample. The source material was PBMCs or a T cell subset sorted from them (not recorded which). The receptors derive from a man aged 18-30 years who had mild COVID-19 (a few samples of this study predate the infection). The sample titles of this study are shuffled in the database, so cell type and time point are left out; the donor was told from shared clones.

Of note for this clonotype: One junction end disagrees with the germline gene, perhaps due to a read error. J is TRBJ2-3 and V is TRBV15; possibly TRBD1 for D (6 bases). This CDR3 has 15 residues. From germline, CDR1 is LNHNV and CDR2 YYDKDF (reference sequence). For the CDR3, the DNA is TGTGCCACCGGCAGAGTTACAGGGATTCCAGATACGCAGTATTTT. This sequence encodes CATGRVTGIPDTQYF.

V is TRBV20-1 and J is TRBJ1-2; D not certain. The CDR3 is 14 amino acids. V lost 0 bases and J lost 4, with 12 bases in between. CDR1 and CDR2 (germline): DFQATT, SNEGSKA (reference sequence). The chain's CDR3 is CSARDSGLRYGYTF. In nucleotides, the CDR3 is TGCAGTGCTAGAGACTCCGGACTGCGCTATGGCTACACCTTC.

CDR3 DNA: TGCGCCAGCAGCCCGGCACCGGGGGCCAAGTTCTTT. This translates into CASSPAPGAKFF. V is TRBV5-1 and J is TRBJ1-1; tentatively, D is TRBD1 (6 bases). CDR1 SGHRS and CDR2 YFSETQ come from the germline V gene. Deletions cut 4 bases from V and 14 bases from J, with 18 bases between. The CDR3 runs 12 residues.

This clonotype was counted at least ten times. This chain joins TRBV4-2 and TRBJ1-6; D is unresolved. This CDR3 is built from 15 residues. V was clipped by 0 bases and J by 9 bases, with 12 bases between them. From germline, CDR1 is LGHNA and CDR2 YNFKEQ. The CDR3 DNA follows: TGTGCCAGCAGCCAAGAGGAGGGTCAGAGTTCACCCCTCCACTTT. It yields the protein CASSQEEGQSSPLHF.

V is TRBV7-2 and J is TRBJ1-1; D call uncertain. CDR3 length: 16 amino acids. Germline CDR1 SGHTA, CDR2 FQGNSA. Between the trimmed V and J ends, which lost 3 bases and 2 bases, there was a span of 16 bases. The CDR3 here is CASSFRADRFNTEAFF. DNA of the CDR3: TGTGCCAGCAGCTTCCGGGCAGATAGATTTAACACTGAAGCTTTCTTT.

This clonotype was observed a handful of times. The J gene is TRBJ2-3, the V gene TRBV6-5; 10 nucleotides agree with TRBD1. The J segment lost 5 bases and the V segment lost 6 bases, leaving 2 bases of the junction unmatched. Germline lookup yields CDR1 MNHEY and CDR2 SVGAGI. The CDR3 extends over 13 amino acids. The CDR3 nucleotides read TGTGCCAGCAGATGGACAGGGGGAGATACGCAGTATTTT. It yields the protein CASRWTGGDTQYF.

This clonotype has only a few counts. The gene calls are TRBV3-1 and TRBJ2-7, with a possible D match to TRBD1 (6 bases). V lost 1 base and J lost 3, with 10 bases in between. This CDR3 has 14 amino acids. The germline CDR1 and CDR2 sequences are LGHDT and YNNKEL (reference sequence). The CDR3 DNA follows: TGTGCCAGCAGCCAAGGAACAGGGAACTACGAGCAGTACTTC. Its protein product is CASSQGTGNYEQYF.

This clonotype was counted between two and nine times. The rearrangement joins TRBV5-6 to TRBJ1-1; weak D call: TRBD1 (6 bases). Germline V gene data show CDR1 as SGHDT and CDR2 as YYEEEE. V was trimmed by 3 bases and J by 6 bases, leaving 18 bases between them. The CDR3 covers 15 residues. The CDR3 nucleotides read TGTGCCAGCAGCTGGGAGCCGGGGGGCGACGCTGAAGCTTTCTTT. Translation: CASSWEPGGDAEAFF.

The V gene is TRBV7-9, the J gene TRBJ2-1, with a weak D call TRBD2 (5 bases). Germline-derived CDR1 and CDR2 are SEHNR and FQNEAQ (reference sequence). CDR3 length equals 15 residues. Trimming removed 0 bases at V and 8 bases at J, with 14 bases between. The chain's CDR3 is CASSLARAYLDEQFF. DNA for the CDR3: TGTGCCAGCAGCTTAGCGCGGGCCTATCTCGATGAGCAGTTCTTC.

The chain employs TRBV20-1 and TRBJ1-1, with D possibly TRBD1 on 5 matching bases. The CDR3 spans 14 residues. CDR1 is DFQATT, CDR2 SNEGSKA, per germline (reference sequence). Trimming took off 0 bases at V and 7 bases at J, with 15 bases between the two ends. The CDR3 DNA reads TGCAGTGCTAGAGATGGTCGGGCAGGGAATGAAGCTTTCTTT. Its translation is CSARDGRAGNEAFF.

A few counts support this clonotype. This rearrangement joins TRBV18 to TRBJ2-1; D not certain. The germline CDR1 and CDR2 sequences are KGHSH and LQKENI. With 0 bases removed from V and 3 bases from J, the gap between germline ends came to 6 bases. This CDR3 comprises 14 residues. CDR3 nucleotide sequence: TGTGCCAGCTCACCACCGAACAACTACAATGAGCAGTTCTTC. Amino acid sequence: CASSPPNNYNEQFF.

This clonotype was picked up many times. The rearrangement joins TRBV10-3 to TRBJ1-4; D possibly corresponds to TRBD1 (6 bases). V was clipped by 3 bases and J by 5 bases, with 19 bases between them. The CDR3 covers 17 residues. The germline gives CDR1 ENHRY, CDR2 SYGVKD. CDR3 coding DNA: TGTGCCATCAGTGAAAGCTTTGGGGGGCCTCTCAATGAAAAACTGTTTTTT. Residues: CAISESFGGPLNEKLFF.

This clonotype has just a few counts. The chain employs TRBV12-3 or TRBV12-4 and TRBJ2-7, with D maybe TRBD1 (6 bases). This CDR3 comprises 14 residues. Trimming shortened V by 5 bases and J by 2 bases, and 13 bases separated the two germline ends. The CDR3 coding sequence is TGTGCCAGCAGTAAGACAGGCAACCCCTACGAGCAGTACGTC. Translated, it gives CASSKTGNPYEQYV.

Only a few counts were recorded for this clonotype. The V gene is TRBV29-1, the J gene TRBJ2-1; D not resolved. CDR1 and CDR2 from the germline V gene are SQVTM and ANQGSEA. The CDR3 totals 12 residues. The V end lost 0 bases, the J end lost 9 bases, and 9 bases lay between the germline ends. The CDR3 region has the DNA TGCAGCGTTGAAGACCCCGGCGGTGAGCAGTTCTTC. Its protein is CSVEDPGGEQFF.

The chain carries TRBV7-6 and TRBJ2-5, with 8 positions matching TRBD1. Germline assignment: CDR1 SGHVS and CDR2 FNYEAQ. V was clipped by 4 bases and J by 5 bases; unmatched bases: 15. The CDR3 is 17 amino acids. The CDR3, as DNA: TGTGCCAGCAGCTCACAAATGAGACAGGGGCCTGGGGAGACCCAGTACTTC. This gives the protein CASSSQMRQGPGETQYF.

This rearrangement joins TRBV6-6 to TRBJ1-5, with 8 bases fitting TRBD1. The CDR3 covers 13 residues. Unmatched junction bases numbered 6, after V lost 7 bases and J lost 7 bases. Germline assignment: CDR1 MNHNY and CDR2 SVGAGI (reference sequence). As DNA, the CDR3 is TGTGCCAGCAATCCGACAGGGGTCCAGCCCCAGCATTTT. Protein product: CASNPTGVQPQHF.

This clonotype was seen only a few times. The chain couples TRBV5-5 to TRBJ1-3, with D possibly matching TRBD1 (6 bases). V lost 5 bases, J lost 1 base, and 10 bases lay in between. In germline, CDR1 is SGHKS, CDR2 YYEKEE (reference sequence). CDR3 length: 14 residues. The CDR3 spells CASRRTGSGNTIYF. The CDR3 DNA is TGTGCCAGCAGGAGAACAGGGTCTGGAAACACCATATATTTT.

This clonotype has a handful of counts. The chain combines TRBV7-9 with TRBJ2-5; 10 bases line up with TRBD1. CDR3 length: 14 amino acids. Germline CDR1 reads SEHNR; CDR2 reads FQNEAQ (reference sequence). V trimming: 4 bases; J trimming: 5 bases; junction bases outside the gene matches: 4. CDR3 amino acids: CASSYGTGAETQYF. DNA of the CDR3: TGTGCCAGCAGCTACGGGACAGGGGCCGAGACCCAGTACTTC.

This clonotype was seen a few times. The V and J genes are TRBV4-2 and TRBJ2-5; 10 bases match TRBD2. Germline assignment: CDR1 LGHNA and CDR2 YNFKEQ. The CDR3 has 19 amino acids. J was trimmed by 7 bases and V by 1 base; bases with no gene match: 18. Here the CDR3 reads CASSQAVGASGGPDGTQYF. The CDR3, as DNA: TGTGCCAGCAGCCAAGCGGTTGGAGCTAGCGGGGGCCCTGATGGGACCCAGTACTTC.

This clonotype appeared a few times. V and J are TRBV5-1 and TRBJ2-1, with D maybe TRBD2 (6 bases). Trimming took 1 base from V and 11 from J, leaving 10 bases between them. CDR3 length: 12 residues. CDR1 SGHRS and CDR2 YFSETQ come from the germline V gene. In DNA, the CDR3 is TGCGCCAGCAGCTTGCTGGCGGGGAAGCAGTTCTTC. Translated, it gives CASSLLAGKQFF.

This clonotype turned up a few times. The chain carries TRBV7-3 and TRBJ2-3; 9 bases align to TRBD1. Germline V CDR1 and CDR2: SGHTA, FQGTGA. The CDR3 runs 15 residues. With 5 bases clipped from V and 7 bases from J, the junction kept 10 bases outside the gene matches. For the CDR3, the DNA is TGTGCCAGCAGCGTACAGGGGGCACCCCCATATACGCAGTATTTT. Its translation: CASSVQGAPPYTQYF.